In this sample, the clone carrying this T cell receptor (beta chain) turned up a few times. This sample is drawn from a study of spatial heterogeneity in lung cancer. At the level of the study: The authors sequenced available follow-up PBMC samples, taken a median of approximately two years after resection. A unique TCR and UMI combination showed up more than ten times in raw reads, on average.

Every cDNA TCR molecule received its own unique molecular identifier. In TCRdb, the 5' RACE reads were re-called with MiXCR into one record per CDR3 protein. The sample lists about 32,000 distinct CDR3 sequences, about 10% occurring once. Documented time point: blood at routine non-recurrence follow-up after resection. The CDR3 totals 14 residues. V lost 3 bases, J lost 3 bases, and 9 bases lay in between. The V gene is TRBV23-1, the J gene TRBJ1-5; tentatively, D is TRBD1 (5 bases). TRBV23-1 carries the ORF label, with uncertain function. The input for sequencing was PBMCs, taken at follow-up. The TCR was taken from a female donor with early-stage non-small cell lung cancer. The DNA of the CDR3 is TGCGCCAGCAGTCAGATGGGGGACAATCAGCCCCAGCATTTT. Protein product: CASSQMGDNQPQHF.